The clone carrying this T cell receptor (beta chain) came up once. Germline V CDR1 and CDR2: SGDLS, YYNGEE. V was shortened by 0 bases and J by 5 bases, with 9 bases between the two germline ends. The CDR3 consists of 13 residues. This specimen belongs to a study of control samples from healthy donors and cancer patients. Libraries were prepared by immunoSEQ multiplex PCR; TCRdb keeps only in-frame clonotypes and omits some of them. The repertoire holds roughly 9,700 clones, with about nine tenths as singletons. The receptor comes from a man aged 55 to 70 with colorectal cancer. What was sequenced was PBMCs. The rearrangement uses TRBV9 and TRBJ2-7, with D unresolved. CDR3 in amino acids: CASSVEGFDEQYF. CDR3 sequence (DNA): TGTGCCAGCAGCGTAGAAGGATTTGACGAGCAGTACTTC. The variable domain in full, completed from reference TRBV9 and TRBJ2-7, reads DSGVTQTPKHLITATGQRVTLRCSPRSGDLSVYWYQQSLDQGLQFLIQYYNGEERAKGNILERFSAQQFPDLHSELNLSSLELGDSALYFCASSVEGFDEQYFGPGTRLTVT.